This TCR beta chain was obtained from a study of T cell responses to AZD1222 COVID-19 vaccine (TCRdb year 2021). About the full investigation: AZD1222 recipients with second doses at about 4 weeks or about 12 weeks were pooled, because spike-specific TCR depth and breadth did not differ between schedules. Trial participants were enrolled into age subgroups of 18-55, 56-69 and 70-plus years, which contained 148, 28 and 57 TCR-sequenced participants, respectively. TCR sequencing was performed for 233 trial participants, of whom 207 were given two doses of AZD1222 and some 26 were given two doses of MenACWY control vaccine. Summary of the overall study and its limitations: Most participants were white British and females outnumbered males, and the authors suggested that clonal diversity may have been underestimated. CD4 TCRs associated with the vaccine covered the entire spike protein, and the dominant responses were in regions 160-218 and 743-854. Conclusions about previously exposed vaccinees are limited because only 5 or 6 AZD1222 recipients were SARS-CoV-2 seropositive at baseline. Because no day 14 peak-response samples were available, repertoires were characterized only after the peak T cell response. Epitopes outside the regions mutated in the B.1.351 and B.1.1.7 variants were reportedly recognized by nearly half of the unique spike-specific TCRs. Spike-specific TCR breadth and depth rose significantly after two AZD1222 doses compared with day 0 and with MenACWY recipients. The 56-69-year group was small, and its depth increase did not reach significance, likely because of low power.

The germline V gene yields SQVTM for CDR1 and ANQGSEA for CDR2. The germline ends are 15 bases apart after V is trimmed by 4 bases and J by 6 bases. Counted from cysteine to phenylalanine, this CDR3 has 13 amino acids. Only the CDR3 region is kept as DNA, spanning 39 bases read in frame from base 1. Details on this clone: There is no known antigen for this receptor. No quality values exist for individual bases; no much larger clone is one base distant.

The CDR3 regions of human TCRbeta chains were analyzed by immunosequencing. The authors processed their data as follows. Repertoire TCRs were matched against a reference library of SARS-CoV-2-specific TCRs generated with the MIRA antigen-specificity platform. Breadth was defined as the fraction of unique TCRs that were SARS-CoV-2-associated, and depth was defined as the fraction of total T cells that were SARS-CoV-2-associated. Using the MIRA data, each spike-specific TCR was mapped to the spike region that the TCR reacts to and placed in a CD4 or CD8 class. Log10-transformed breadth and depth values were compared by one-way ANOVA with Sidak's multiple comparisons tests. TCRdb mirrors the immuneACCESS table, restricted to in-frame sequences. Some clones are absent from its copies; in checked studies, under half trace to an unresolved V gene, and the reason for the others is unknown. That table is the source of V, J and clone size, and D and trimming were worked out from the DNA. Across this sample there are about 97,000 clones, with roughly 89% seen only once. The top ten constitute 7.5% of the sample.

What the time point label conveys for this sample: baseline before first vaccination. Vaccinee samples came from UK trials COV001 and COV002, including a single-blind randomized controlled phase 2/3 trial of AZD1222 (ChAdOx1 nCoV-19) in healthy adults. For TCRbeta chain sequencing, PBMC samples were collected from trial participants at day 0 and at day 28 after the second dose. The rearrangement joined TRBV29-1 to TRBJ1-2; 5 matching bases give a weak D call of TRBD1. This receptor was obtained from an adult in good health. Sample: peripheral blood, taken on day 0 of AZD1222 vaccination. The CDR3 has the sequence CSVGAGTRDGYTF. The DNA reads TGCAGCGTTGGTGCAGGGACGAGGGATGGCTACACCTTC.